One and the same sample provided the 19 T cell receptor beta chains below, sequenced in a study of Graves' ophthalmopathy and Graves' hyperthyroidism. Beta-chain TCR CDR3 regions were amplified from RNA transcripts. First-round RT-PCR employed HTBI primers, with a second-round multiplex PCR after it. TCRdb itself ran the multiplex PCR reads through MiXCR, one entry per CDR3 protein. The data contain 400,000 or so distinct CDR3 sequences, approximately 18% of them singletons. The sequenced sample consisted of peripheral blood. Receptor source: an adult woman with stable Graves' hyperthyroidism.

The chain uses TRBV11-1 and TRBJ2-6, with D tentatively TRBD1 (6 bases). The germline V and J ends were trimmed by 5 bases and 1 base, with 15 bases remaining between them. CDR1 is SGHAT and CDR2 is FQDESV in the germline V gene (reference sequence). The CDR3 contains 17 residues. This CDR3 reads CASSPIPGQSGANVLTF. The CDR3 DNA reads TGTGCCAGCAGCCCGATCCCTGGACAGTCTGGGGCCAACGTCCTGACTTTC.

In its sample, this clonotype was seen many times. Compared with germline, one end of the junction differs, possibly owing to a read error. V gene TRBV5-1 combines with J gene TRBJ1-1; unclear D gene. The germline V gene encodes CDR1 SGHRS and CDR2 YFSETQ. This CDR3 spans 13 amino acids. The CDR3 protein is CASSLSQNTEAFF. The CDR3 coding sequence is TGTGCCAGCAGCTTATCCCAGAACACTGAAGCTTTCTTT. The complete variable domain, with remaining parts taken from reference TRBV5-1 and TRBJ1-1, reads KAGVTQTPRYLIKTRGQQVTLSCSPISGHRSVSWYQQTPGQGLQFLFEYFSETQRNKGNFPGRFSGRQFSNSRSEMNVSTLELGDSALYLCASSLSQNTEAFFGQGTRLTVV.

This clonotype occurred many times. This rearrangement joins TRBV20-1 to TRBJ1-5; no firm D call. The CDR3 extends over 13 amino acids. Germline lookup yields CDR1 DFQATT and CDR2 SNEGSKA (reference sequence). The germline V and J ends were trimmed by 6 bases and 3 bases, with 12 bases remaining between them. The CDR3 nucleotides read TGCAGTGCCACCGGACGGATCAATCAGCCCCAGCATTTT. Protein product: CSATGRINQPQHF.

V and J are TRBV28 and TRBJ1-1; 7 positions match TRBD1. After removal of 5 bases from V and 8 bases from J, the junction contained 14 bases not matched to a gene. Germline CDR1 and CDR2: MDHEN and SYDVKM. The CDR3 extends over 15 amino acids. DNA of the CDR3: TGTGCCAGCAGTCCCACCGCGACAGGGACGTACGAAGCTTTCTTT. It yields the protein CASSPTATGTYEAFF.

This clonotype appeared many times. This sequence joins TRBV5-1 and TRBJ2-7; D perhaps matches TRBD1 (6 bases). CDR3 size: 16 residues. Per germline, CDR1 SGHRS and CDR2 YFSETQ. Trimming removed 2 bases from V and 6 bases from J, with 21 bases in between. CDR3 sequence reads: CASSFGYRESLGEQYF. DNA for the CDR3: TGCGCCAGCAGCTTCGGCTACAGGGAGTCGTTGGGCGAGCAGTACTTC.

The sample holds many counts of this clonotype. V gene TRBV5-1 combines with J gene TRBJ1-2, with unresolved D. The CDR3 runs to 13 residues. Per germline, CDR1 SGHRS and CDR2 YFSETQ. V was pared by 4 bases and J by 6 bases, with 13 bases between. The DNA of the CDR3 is TGCGCCAGCAGCCCCAGCGGTAATGATGGCTACACCTTC. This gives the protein CASSPSGNDGYTF. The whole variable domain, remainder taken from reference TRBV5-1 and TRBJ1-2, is KAGVTQTPRYLIKTRGQQVTLSCSPISGHRSVSWYQQTPGQGLQFLFEYFSETQRNKGNFPGRFSGRQFSNSRSEMNVSTLELGDSALYLCASSPSGNDGYTFGSGTRLTVV.

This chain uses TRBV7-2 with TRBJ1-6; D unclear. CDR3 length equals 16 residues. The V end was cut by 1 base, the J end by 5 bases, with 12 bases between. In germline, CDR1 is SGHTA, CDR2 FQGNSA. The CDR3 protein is CASSLEWVVDNSPLHF. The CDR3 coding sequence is TGTGCCAGCAGCTTAGAGTGGGTTGTGGATAATTCACCCCTCCACTTT.

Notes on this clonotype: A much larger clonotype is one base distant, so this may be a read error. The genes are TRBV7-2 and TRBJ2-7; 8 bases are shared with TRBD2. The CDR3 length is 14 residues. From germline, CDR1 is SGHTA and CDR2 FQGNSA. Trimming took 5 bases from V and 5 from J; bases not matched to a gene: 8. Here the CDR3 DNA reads TGTGCCAGCAGCACCACTAGCGGTCCCCACGAGCAGTACGTC. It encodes CASSTTSGPHEQYV.

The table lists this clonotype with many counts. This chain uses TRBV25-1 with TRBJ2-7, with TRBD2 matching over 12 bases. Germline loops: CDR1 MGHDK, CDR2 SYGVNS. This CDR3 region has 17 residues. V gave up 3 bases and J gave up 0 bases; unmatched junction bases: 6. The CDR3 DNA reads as TGTGCCAGCAGTGATCCCTCGACTAGCGGGAGCTCCTACGAGCAGTACTTC. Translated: CASSDPSTSGSSYEQYF.

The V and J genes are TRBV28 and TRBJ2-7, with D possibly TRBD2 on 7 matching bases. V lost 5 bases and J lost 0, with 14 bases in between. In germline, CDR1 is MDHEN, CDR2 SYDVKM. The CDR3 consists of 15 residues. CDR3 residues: CASSRGGPSSYEQYF. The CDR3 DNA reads TGTGCCAGCAGTAGGGGGGGGCCAAGCTCCTACGAGCAGTACTTC.

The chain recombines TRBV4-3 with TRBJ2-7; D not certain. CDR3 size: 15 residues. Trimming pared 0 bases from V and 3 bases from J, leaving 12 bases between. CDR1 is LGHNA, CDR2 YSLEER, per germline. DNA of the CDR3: TGCGCCAGCAGCCAAGAGAATTCGGAATTCTACGAGCAGTACTTC. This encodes CASSQENSEFYEQYF.

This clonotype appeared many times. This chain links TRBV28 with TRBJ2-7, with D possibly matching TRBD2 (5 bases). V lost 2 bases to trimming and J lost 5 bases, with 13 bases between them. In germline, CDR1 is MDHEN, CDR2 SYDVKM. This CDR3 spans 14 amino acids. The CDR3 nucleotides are TGTGCCAGCAGTTTAAGACTCGGGGTAAACGAGCAGTACTTC. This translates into CASSLRLGVNEQYF.

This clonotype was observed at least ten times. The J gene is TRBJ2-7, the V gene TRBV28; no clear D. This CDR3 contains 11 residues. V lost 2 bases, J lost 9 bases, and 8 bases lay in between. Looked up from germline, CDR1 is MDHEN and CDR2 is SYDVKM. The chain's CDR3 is CASSLRSWQYF. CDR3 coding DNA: TGTGCCAGCAGTTTAAGGAGCTGGCAGTACTTC.

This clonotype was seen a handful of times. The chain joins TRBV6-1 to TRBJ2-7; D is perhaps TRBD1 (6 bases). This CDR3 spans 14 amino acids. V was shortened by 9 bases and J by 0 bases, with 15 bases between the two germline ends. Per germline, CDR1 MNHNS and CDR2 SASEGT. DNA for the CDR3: TGTGCCAGTAGCGAGGGGGATCCCTCCTACGAGCAGTACTTC. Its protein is CASSEGDPSYEQYF.

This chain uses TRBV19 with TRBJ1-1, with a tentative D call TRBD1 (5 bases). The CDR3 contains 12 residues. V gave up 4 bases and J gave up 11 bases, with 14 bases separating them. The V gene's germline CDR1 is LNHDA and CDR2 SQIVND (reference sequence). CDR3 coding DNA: TGTGCCAGTAGTAAGCGAGGTGAGGGGGCTTTCTTT. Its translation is CASSKRGEGAFF.

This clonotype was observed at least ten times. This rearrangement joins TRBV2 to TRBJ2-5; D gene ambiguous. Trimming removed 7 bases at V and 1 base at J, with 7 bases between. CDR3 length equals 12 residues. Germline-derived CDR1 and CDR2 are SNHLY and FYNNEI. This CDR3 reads CASNRLQETQYF. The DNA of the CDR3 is TGTGCCAGCAATCGGCTCCAAGAGACCCAGTACTTC.

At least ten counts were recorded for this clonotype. The CDR3 loop is CASMQGERETQYF. The CDR3 DNA reads as TGTGCCAGCATGCAAGGGGAAAGGGAGACCCAGTACTTC. This chain connects TRBV12-3 or TRBV12-4 to TRBJ2-5; tentative D call: TRBD1 (5 bases). Between the trimmed V and J ends, which lost 7 bases and 5 bases, there was a span of 14 bases. The CDR3 has 13 amino acids.

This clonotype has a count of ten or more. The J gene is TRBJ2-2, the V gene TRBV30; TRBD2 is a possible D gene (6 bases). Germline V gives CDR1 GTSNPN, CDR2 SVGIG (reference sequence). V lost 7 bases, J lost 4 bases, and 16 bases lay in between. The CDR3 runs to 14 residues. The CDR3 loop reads CALRPGVSTGELFF. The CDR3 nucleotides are TGTGCCTTGCGTCCGGGAGTGAGCACCGGGGAGCTGTTTTTT. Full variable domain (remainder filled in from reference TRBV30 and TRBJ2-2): SQTIHQWPATLVQPVGSPLSLECTVEGTSNPNLYWYRQAAGRGLQLLFYSVGIGQISSEVPQNLSASRPQDRQFILSSKKLLLSDSGFYLCALRPGVSTGELFFGEGSRLTVL.

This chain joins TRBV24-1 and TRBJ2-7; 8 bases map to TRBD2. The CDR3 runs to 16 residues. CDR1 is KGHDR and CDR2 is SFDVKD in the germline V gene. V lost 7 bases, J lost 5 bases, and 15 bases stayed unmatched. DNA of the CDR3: TGTGCCACCAGCCCCGGGCGGGGGGCCGGTTTAGACGAGCAGTACTTC. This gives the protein CATSPGRGAGLDEQYF.